The 31 T cell receptor beta chains reported below all come from one sample, sequenced in a study of STAT5B mutations in CD4+ large granular lymphocyte leukemia. Clones were read by immunoSEQ multiplex PCR, and TCRdb kept only the in-frame ones, dropping some. The sample includes some 27,000 clones, less than 85% of them seen just once. The sequencing input was CD4+ T cells from blood buffy coats. Receptors originate from a human donor in good health.

The genes are TRBV2 and TRBJ2-7, with 8 bases identical to TRBD1. The CDR3 is 14 residues long. CDR1 is SNHLY, CDR2 FYNNEI, per germline. With V trimmed by 6 bases and J by 3 bases, 7 bases remained unmatched. The CDR3 DNA reads as TGTGCCAGCAGGGGGGACAGGAACCGCTACGAGCAGTACTTC. This sequence encodes CASRGDRNRYEQYF.

J is TRBJ2-3 and V is TRBV5-6, with D maybe TRBD2 (5 bases). Germline CDR1 SGHDT, CDR2 YYEEEE. The CDR3 has 16 residues. Trimming left V 4 bases short and J 0 bases short, with 15 bases between. CDR3 coding DNA: TGTGCCAGCAGCCTCGGGAACCGCGCTAGCACAGATACGCAGTATTTT. Amino acids: CASSLGNRASTDTQYF.

Here the CDR3 DNA reads TGTGCCAGCTCACCGAGTGGGAGAAACTATGGCTACACCTTC. Residues: CASSPSGRNYGYTF. This sequence joins TRBV18 and TRBJ1-2; D gene ambiguous. Germline values: CDR1 KGHSH, CDR2 LQKENI. Trimming cost V 3 bases and J 2 bases, with 10 bases left between them. The CDR3 has 14 amino acids.

V usage is TRBV2 and J usage is TRBJ2-2; 8 nucleotides agree with TRBD2. With 7 bases clipped from V and 7 bases from J, the junction kept 11 bases outside the gene matches. This CDR3 has 15 amino acids. Germline V gives CDR1 SNHLY, CDR2 FYNNEI. The CDR3 reads CASKNSGSPHGELFF. CDR3 DNA sequence: TGTGCCAGCAAAAACAGCGGGAGCCCTCACGGGGAGCTGTTTTTT.

V gene TRBV30 combines with J gene TRBJ2-1, with D unresolved. CDR1 is GTSNPN and CDR2 is SVGIG in the germline V gene (reference sequence). V lost 2 bases and J lost 0, with 20 bases in between. CDR3 length: 18 residues. This CDR3 is CAWSPPRALTSSYNEQFF. The CDR3 DNA sequence: TGTGCCTGGAGTCCCCCGAGAGCACTGACCAGCTCCTACAATGAGCAGTTCTTC.

The chain is built from TRBV19 and TRBJ1-4; no definite D call. The CDR3 runs to 18 residues. Germline V gene lookup returns CDR1 LNHDA and CDR2 SQIVND (reference sequence). With 6 bases removed from V and 6 bases from J, the gap between germline ends came to 26 bases. For the CDR3, the DNA is TGTGCCAGTAGGCTGAGGCATGGGCAGACGGCATTTTATGAAAAACTGTTTTTT. Translating gives CASRLRHGQTAFYEKLFF.

CDR3 sequence (DNA): TGTGCCAGCAGTGAATATCGCCCTAGCGGGTACAATGAGCAGTTCTTC. Translated, it gives CASSEYRPSGYNEQFF. The genes are TRBV25-1 and TRBJ2-1, with 8 bases aligning to TRBD2. The V and J ends lost 0 bases and 4 bases, in that order; junction bases with no gene match: 5. CDR1 is MGHDK and CDR2 is SYGVNS in the germline V gene. The CDR3 length is 16 residues.

The sample holds a few counts of this clone. The J gene is TRBJ2-7, the V gene TRBV30; a possible D gene is TRBD1 (5 bases). Trimming left V 0 bases short and J 12 bases short, with 15 bases between. CDR1 GTSNPN and CDR2 SVGIG come from the germline V gene (reference sequence). CDR3 length equals 12 residues. The CDR3 DNA sequence: TGTGCCTGGAGTGTAAGGCAGGGTATTGTGTACTTC. Protein product: CAWSVRQGIVYF.

This clone was counted once. V and J are TRBV28 and TRBJ2-7; 14 bases line up with TRBD2. The ends lost 6 bases at V and 5 bases at J; junction bases unmatched: 9. Per germline, CDR1 MDHEN and CDR2 SYDVKM. The CDR3 sequence is 16 residues long. CDR3 DNA sequence: TGTGCCAGCAGCCGGCGGGGACTAGCGGGAGAAGACGAGCAGTACTTC. It encodes CASSRRGLAGEDEQYF.

V gene TRBV29-1 combines with J gene TRBJ2-3, with no clear D. With 4 bases removed from V and 0 bases from J, the gap between germline ends came to 14 bases. CDR1 SQVTM and CDR2 ANQGSEA come from the germline V gene. This CDR3 contains 15 residues. CDR3 coding DNA: TGCAGCGTTGCATCTGACCCCCAAAGCACAGATACGCAGTATTTT. Translating gives CSVASDPQSTDTQYF.

This chain connects TRBV19 to TRBJ2-2; TRBD2 agrees at 7 bases. This CDR3 is built from 14 residues. V lost 9 bases to trimming and J lost 3 bases; unmatched junction nucleotides: 7. Per the germline V gene, CDR1 is LNHDA and CDR2 is SQIVND (reference sequence). The CDR3 region has the DNA TGTGCCAGCTCAGCGGGACTCGACACCGGGGAGCTGTTTTTT. It yields the protein CASSAGLDTGELFF.

The J gene is TRBJ2-3, the V gene TRBV7-2; D ambiguous. CDR1 is SGHTA and CDR2 is FQGNSA in the germline V gene. Trimming stripped 1 base from V and 0 bases from J, with 8 bases between. This CDR3 contains 15 residues. DNA for the CDR3: TGTGCCAGCAGCTTAGAGCTGACGAGCACAGATACGCAGTATTTT. Residues: CASSLELTSTDTQYF.

This chain links TRBV10-3 with TRBJ2-7, with 14 bases identical to TRBD2. Germline CDR1 is ENHRY and CDR2 is SYGVKD. V shed 7 bases and J 2 bases; nucleotides not matched to a gene: 4. The CDR3 sequence is 15 residues long. CDR3 amino acids: CAITPGLAGAYEQYF. The CDR3 nucleotides read TGTGCCATCACTCCGGGACTAGCGGGGGCCTACGAGCAGTACTTC.

The gene calls are TRBV19 and TRBJ1-1, with D perhaps matching TRBD1 (5 bases). V gave up 5 bases and J gave up 1 base, with 14 bases separating them. The CDR3 is 15 residues long. Germline V gives CDR1 LNHDA, CDR2 SQIVND (reference sequence). CDR3 in DNA: TGTGCCAGTAGTGGGCGCAGGGCTCCGAACACTGAAGCTTTCTTT. It translates to CASSGRRAPNTEAFF.

The chain links TRBV6-6 to TRBJ2-7; 7 bases are a match to TRBD1. The CDR3 runs to 13 residues. J lost 2 bases, V lost 7 bases, and 5 bases had no gene match. CDR1 and CDR2 from the germline V gene are MNHNY and SVGAGI (reference sequence). CDR3 DNA: TGTGCCAGCACCAGGACAGGCACCTACGAGCAGTACTTC. As protein: CASTRTGTYEQYF.

This clone was picked up a small number of times. The chain employs TRBV27 and TRBJ1-3; D is ambiguous. The CDR3 is 15 residues long. V lost 3 bases and J lost 0, with 9 bases in between. CDR1 is MNHEY, CDR2 SMNVEV, per germline (reference sequence). CDR3 amino acids: CASSLRPDSGNTIYF. Here the CDR3 DNA reads TGTGCCAGCAGTTTGAGGCCGGACTCTGGAAACACCATATATTTT.

This clone was detected a few times. This chain joins TRBV7-9 and TRBJ1-4, with D perhaps TRBD1 (6 bases). The CDR3 is made up of 12 amino acids. Germline CDR1 SEHNR, CDR2 FQNEAQ (reference sequence). Trimming took off 5 bases at V and 8 bases at J, with 9 bases between the two ends. The CDR3 DNA sequence: TGTGCCAGCAGCCGAGGGGGGGAAAAACTGTTTTTT. Protein sequence: CASSRGGEKLFF.

The gene calls are TRBV10-3 and TRBJ1-5, with D possibly TRBD1 on 5 matching bases. CDR1 and CDR2 from the germline V gene are ENHRY and SYGVKD. Trimming removed 2 bases from V and 10 bases from J, with 9 bases in between. The CDR3 has 12 amino acids. Here the CDR3 reads CAISEGGNPQHF. The DNA of the CDR3 is TGTGCCATCAGTGAGGGGGGGAATCCCCAGCATTTT.

This clone was found a few times. The V call is TRBV7-2, the J call TRBJ2-1, with TRBD2 identical over 8 bases. Trimming at V came to 3 bases and at J to 1 base, leaving 2 bases not matched to a gene. The length of the CDR3 is 15 residues. Per germline, CDR1 SGHTA and CDR2 FQGNSA. The CDR3 loop reads CASSFPGGSYNEQFF. The DNA for the CDR3 is TGTGCCAGCAGCTTCCCGGGAGGGTCCTACAATGAGCAGTTCTTC.

The rearrangement joins TRBV7-2 to TRBJ1-5; D uncertain. The germline V and J ends were trimmed by 5 bases and 9 bases, with 14 bases remaining between them. The CDR3 contains 13 residues. In germline, CDR1 is SGHTA, CDR2 FQGNSA. The CDR3 sequence: CASSPSGLPPQHF. CDR3 in DNA: TGTGCCAGCAGCCCGAGTGGTCTGCCGCCCCAGCATTTT.

This clone was counted a few times. The V gene is TRBV4-3, the J gene TRBJ1-5; D gene ambiguous. V gave up 1 base and J gave up 4 bases, with 8 bases separating them. CDR3 size: 14 residues. Germline CDR1 LGHNA, CDR2 YSLEER. The CDR3 spells CASSQGHGNQPQHF. For the CDR3, the DNA is TGCGCCAGCAGCCAAGGGCACGGAAATCAGCCCCAGCATTTT.

The gene calls are TRBV14 and TRBJ2-5; D is undetermined. Trimming removed 1 base at V and 5 bases at J, with 5 bases between. In germline, CDR1 is SGHDN, CDR2 FVKESK. This CDR3 comprises 12 residues. In DNA, the CDR3 is TGTGCCAGCAGCCAAGTGGGGGAGACCCAGTACTTC. Translating gives CASSQVGETQYF.

This chain joins TRBV13 and TRBJ1-1, with 9 bases aligning to TRBD1. The V and J ends lost 3 bases and 5 bases, in that order; junction bases with no gene match: 13. The germline CDR1 and CDR2 sequences are PRHDT and FYEKMQ (reference sequence). The CDR3 consists of 17 residues. The DNA of the CDR3 is TGTGCCAGCAGCTTTTACAGGGGGCTAGATAGGAAAACTGAAGCTTTCTTT. Protein: CASSFYRGLDRKTEAFF.

V usage is TRBV10-3 and J usage is TRBJ2-2; 9 bases match TRBD1. From germline, CDR1 is ENHRY and CDR2 SYGVKD. The ends lost 6 bases at V and 7 bases at J; junction bases unmatched: 6. The CDR3 has 14 amino acids. The CDR3 protein is CAIRSGQGGGELFF. Here the CDR3 DNA reads TGTGCCATCAGATCGGGACAGGGAGGCGGGGAGCTGTTTTTT.

This chain connects TRBV5-1 to TRBJ2-7, with D maybe TRBD2 (5 bases). V was cut by 5 bases and J by 4 bases, with 10 bases left in between. CDR1 and CDR2 (germline): SGHRS, YFSETQ. The length of the CDR3 is 12 residues. The CDR3 nucleotides read TGCGCCAGCAGGCCTGAGGGTTACGAGCAGTACTTC. Protein: CASRPEGYEQYF.

This clone came up once. J is TRBJ1-2 and V is TRBV16; D may be TRBD1 (6 bases). Trimming left V 11 bases short and J 5 bases short, with 15 bases between. The germline V gene encodes CDR1 KGHSY and CDR2 FQNENV. This CDR3 region has 12 residues. CDR3 residues: CAGSPGEYGYTF. As DNA, the CDR3 is TGTGCCGGATCTCCAGGGGAATATGGCTACACCTTC.

The gene calls are TRBV7-3 and TRBJ2-1; maybe TRBD1 (6 bases). V lost 2 bases, J lost 7 bases, and 18 bases lay in between. The CDR3 runs 16 residues. Germline assignment: CDR1 SGHTA and CDR2 FQGTGA. The CDR3 sequence is CASSLSQGMLGNEQFF. In nucleotides, the CDR3 is TGTGCCAGCAGCTTATCTCAGGGGATGTTGGGAAATGAGCAGTTCTTC.

This rearrangement joins TRBV9 to TRBJ2-3, with D perhaps TRBD2 (6 bases). Germline lookup yields CDR1 SGDLS and CDR2 YYNGEE. The CDR3 is made up of 15 amino acids. V dropped 4 bases and J dropped 7 bases, with 19 bases sitting between them. Here the CDR3 reads CASSSRRAGIYTQYF. CDR3 sequence (DNA): TGTGCCAGCAGCTCCCGGCGAGCGGGCATTTATACGCAGTATTTT.

This chain links TRBV5-1 with TRBJ2-1; D could derive from TRBD1 or TRBD2 (5 bases each). Germline V gene lookup returns CDR1 SGHRS and CDR2 YFSETQ. This CDR3 region has 15 residues. Between the trimmed V and J ends, which lost 2 bases and 7 bases, there was a span of 16 bases. CDR3 loop: CASSFSGGGVNEQFF. The CDR3 DNA reads TGCGCCAGCAGCTTTTCTGGGGGTGGGGTAAATGAGCAGTTCTTC.

The chain combines TRBV19 with TRBJ2-6; 7 bases match TRBD2. There are 16 residues in the CDR3. V was clipped by 6 bases and J by 4 bases; unmatched bases: 9. The V gene's germline CDR1 is LNHDA and CDR2 SQIVND (reference sequence). The CDR3 DNA is TGTGCCAGTAGCGGGCAGGGAGGGATGGGGGCCAACGTCCTGACTTTC. It translates to CASSGQGGMGANVLTF.

The chain is built from TRBV5-4 and TRBJ2-2; 10 bases are shared with TRBD1. CDR1 is SGHNT and CDR2 is YYREEE in the germline V gene (reference sequence). J gave up 5 bases and V 9 bases, and 13 bases lay outside the gene matches. The CDR3 runs 16 residues. For the CDR3, the DNA is TGTGCCACCTTTCCCCGGGACAGGGGACGAACCGGGGAGCTGTTTTTT. Its protein product is CATFPRDRGRTGELFF.